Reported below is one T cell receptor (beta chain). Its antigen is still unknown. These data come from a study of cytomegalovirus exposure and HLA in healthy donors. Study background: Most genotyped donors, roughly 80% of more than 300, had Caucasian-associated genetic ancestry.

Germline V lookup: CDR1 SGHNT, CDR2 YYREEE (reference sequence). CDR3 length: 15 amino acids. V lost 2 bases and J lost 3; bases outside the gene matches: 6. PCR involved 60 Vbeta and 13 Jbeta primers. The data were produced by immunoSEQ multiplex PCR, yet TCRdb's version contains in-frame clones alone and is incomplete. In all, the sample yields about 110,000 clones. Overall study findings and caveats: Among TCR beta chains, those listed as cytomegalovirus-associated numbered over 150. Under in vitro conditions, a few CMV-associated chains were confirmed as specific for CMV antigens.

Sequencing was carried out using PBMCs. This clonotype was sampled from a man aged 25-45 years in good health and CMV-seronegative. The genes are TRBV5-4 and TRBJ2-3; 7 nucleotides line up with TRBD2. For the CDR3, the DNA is TGTGCCAGCAGCTTTGGGGGGGTAGGGACAGATACGCAGTATTTT. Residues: CASSFGGVGTDTQYF.